The 26 T cell receptor beta chains below all came from one sample that was sequenced in a study of control samples from healthy donors and cancer patients. Libraries were prepared by immunoSEQ multiplex PCR; TCRdb keeps only in-frame clonotypes and omits some of them. The repertoire has about 180,000 clones, almost 90% of them found once; the top ten carry more than 1.3%. Sequencing input: blood. The receptors originated from a woman aged 50 to 60 in good health.

The rearrangement joins TRBV9 to TRBJ2-7; TRBD1 aligns across 7 bases. Losses at the gene ends were 4 bases for V and 3 bases for J; bases not matched to a gene: 13. This CDR3 is 16 amino acids long. Germline V gene data show CDR1 as SGDLS and CDR2 as YYNGEE. The CDR3 sequence is CASSRGQREGSYEQYF. The CDR3 DNA follows: TGTGCCAGCAGCCGGGGACAGAGAGAGGGGAGCTACGAGCAGTACTTC. Drawing the rest from reference TRBV9 and TRBJ2-7, the complete variable domain is DSGVTQTPKHLITATGQRVTLRCSPRSGDLSVYWYQQSLDQGLQFLIQYYNGEERAKGNILERFSAQQFPDLHSELNLSSLELGDSALYFCASSRGQREGSYEQYFGPGTRLTVT.

About this clone itself: Other DNA sequences from this sample encode an identical CDR3 as well. This sequence joins TRBV5-4 and TRBJ2-1, with D possibly matching TRBD2 (7 bases). From germline, CDR1 is SGHNT and CDR2 YYREEE (reference sequence). Trimming cost V 0 bases and J 4 bases, with 11 bases left between them. CDR3 length: 15 residues. CDR3 sequence reads: CASSLGGGSYNEQFF. The CDR3 DNA reads TGTGCCAGCAGCTTGGGGGGGGGCTCTTACAATGAGCAGTTCTTC.

V gene TRBV28 combines with J gene TRBJ1-4; D might be TRBD1 (5 bases). Germline values: CDR1 MDHEN, CDR2 SYDVKM. Between the trimmed V and J ends, which lost 6 bases and 7 bases, there was a span of 24 bases. The CDR3 loop spans 17 amino acids. CDR3 DNA: TGTGCCAGCAGGGACGGCCTGGGCGGACGTGGGGGTGAAAAACTGTTTTTT. It specifies CASRDGLGGRGGEKLFF.

CDR3 DNA: TGCAGTGCTTCTTCGGGGATAGAGCAGTTCTTC. This sequence encodes CSASSGIEQFF. The V and J genes are TRBV20-1 and TRBJ2-1; a weak D match, TRBD2 (5 bases). This CDR3 is 11 amino acids long. The germline V gene has CDR1 DFQATT and CDR2 SNEGSKA (reference sequence). The germline V and J ends were trimmed by 5 bases and 10 bases, with 12 bases remaining between them.

The rearrangement uses TRBV5-1 and TRBJ2-1; D perhaps matches TRBD2 (5 bases). Germline CDR1 reads SGHRS; CDR2 reads YFSETQ. V lost 6 bases and J 0 bases, leaving 16 bases between the germline ends. The CDR3 covers 16 residues. The CDR3 loop reads CASNKEVASSYNEQFF. CDR3 DNA sequence: TGCGCCAGCAACAAGGAAGTAGCGAGCTCCTACAATGAGCAGTTCTTC. Full variable domain (outside the CDR3, taken from reference TRBV5-1 and TRBJ2-1): KAGVTQTPRYLIKTRGQQVTLSCSPISGHRSVSWYQQTPGQGLQFLFEYFSETQRNKGNFPGRFSGRQFSNSRSEMNVSTLELGDSALYLCASNKEVASSYNEQFFGPGTRLTVL.

The genes are TRBV24-1 and TRBJ2-7, with 7 positions matching TRBD1. The CDR3 consists of 15 residues. V dropped 8 bases and J dropped 3; count of bases not matched to a gene: 12. CDR1 is KGHDR, CDR2 SFDVKD, per germline. The CDR3 protein is CATMARGGTFYEQYF. The DNA of the CDR3 is TGTGCCACCATGGCGCGAGGGGGCACGTTCTACGAGCAGTACTTC.

This clone was detected only once. The chain carries TRBV11-2 and TRBJ2-3; tentative D call: TRBD2 (5 bases). Trimming left V 0 bases short and J 3 bases short, with 10 bases between. Germline V CDR1 and CDR2: SGHAT, FQNNGV. The CDR3 covers 15 residues. The CDR3 DNA reads TGTGCCAGCAGCTTAGAGGACTCCGAGACAGATACGCAGTATTTT. It specifies CASSLEDSETDTQYF.

CDR3 loop: CAISADRGETQYF. CDR3 DNA sequence: TGTGCCATCAGTGCCGATCGGGGGGAGACCCAGTACTTC. The chain joins TRBV10-3 to TRBJ2-5, with D maybe TRBD2 (6 bases). Germline CDR1 and CDR2: ENHRY and SYGVKD. Trimming removed 4 bases at V and 5 bases at J, with 11 bases between. This CDR3 spans 13 amino acids.

The J gene is TRBJ1-1, the V gene TRBV6-5; 8 bases fit TRBD1. CDR1 is MNHEY, CDR2 SVGAGI, per germline. V lost 4 bases and J lost 5; bases outside the gene matches: 0. The CDR3 is made up of 12 amino acids. The CDR3 sequence: CASSWTGTEAFF. Written as DNA, the CDR3 is TGTGCCAGCAGTTGGACAGGGACTGAAGCTTTCTTT.

The chain employs TRBV19 and TRBJ1-5; no definite D call. Germline V gene data show CDR1 as LNHDA and CDR2 as SQIVND (reference sequence). CDR3 length: 14 residues. The V gene lost 3 bases and the J gene lost 3 bases, with 9 bases spanning the gap. The CDR3 spells CASSMRRINQPQHF. For the CDR3, the DNA is TGTGCCAGTAGTATGAGGAGGATCAATCAGCCCCAGCATTTT.

The chain employs TRBV27 and TRBJ2-7, with 13 bases that match TRBD2. Unmatched junction bases numbered 0, after V lost 4 bases and J lost 0 bases. CDR1 is MNHEY and CDR2 is SMNVEV in the germline V gene (reference sequence). This CDR3 contains 15 residues. CDR3: CASSWTSGSSYEQYF. CDR3 nucleotide sequence: TGTGCCAGCAGTTGGACTAGCGGGAGCTCCTACGAGCAGTACTTC.

The chain employs TRBV19 and TRBJ2-6, with D possibly being TRBD2 (6 bases). The CDR3 is made up of 14 amino acids. Germline CDR1 LNHDA, CDR2 SQIVND (reference sequence). V lost 7 bases and J lost 4, with 11 bases in between. CDR3 DNA: TGTGCCAGTAAACAGGCGGGGGGGGCCAACGTCCTGACTTTC. Protein: CASKQAGGANVLTF.

This chain links TRBV18 with TRBJ2-7, with D perhaps TRBD2 (5 bases). With 1 base removed from V and 0 bases from J, the gap between germline ends came to 7 bases. CDR3 length: 14 residues. CDR1 KGHSH and CDR2 LQKENI come from the germline V gene. The CDR3: CASSPRGYSYEQYF. The CDR3 DNA follows: TGTGCCAGCTCACCACGCGGGTACTCCTACGAGCAGTACTTC.

The rearrangement joins TRBV6-2 or TRBV6-3 to TRBJ1-4, with D hard to call. The CDR3 sequence is 15 residues long. The V gene lost 0 bases and the J gene lost 0 bases, with 5 bases spanning the gap. Germline CDR1 is MNHEY and CDR2 is SVGEGT. CDR3 sequence: CASSYSSATNEKLFF. CDR3 sequence (DNA): TGTGCCAGCAGTTACTCGTCAGCAACTAATGAAAAACTGTTTTTT.

This chain connects TRBV7-2 to TRBJ2-3, with 8 positions matching TRBD2. Losses at the gene ends were 4 bases for V and 2 bases for J; bases not matched to a gene: 5. The CDR3 length is 15 residues. Germline-derived CDR1 and CDR2 are SGHTA and FQGNSA. DNA for the CDR3: TGTGCCAGCAGCTCAGCGGGGGCCCCCACAGATACGCAGTATTTT. This codes for CASSSAGAPTDTQYF.

In its sample, this clone was seen once. The gene calls are TRBV29-1 and TRBJ2-3, with TRBD1 as a possible D gene (6 bases). The length of the CDR3 is 10 residues. The germline V gene encodes CDR1 SQVTM and CDR2 ANQGSEA. V was trimmed by 5 bases and J by 6 bases, leaving 6 bases between them. The CDR3 sequence: CSVQGDTQYF. CDR3 sequence (DNA): TGCAGCGTTCAGGGGGATACGCAGTATTTT.

As for this clone: One end of the junction fails to match germline, which may point to a read error. The chain uses TRBV11-1 and TRBJ2-7, with D perhaps matching TRBD1 (6 bases). This CDR3 has 12 amino acids. Germline lookup yields CDR1 SGHAT and CDR2 FQDESV (reference sequence). The CDR3 reads CASSSYIPGQQF. In nucleotides, the CDR3 is TGTGCCAGCAGCTCCTACATCCCGGGACAACAGTTC.

In this sample, this clone turned up once. This chain links TRBV4-3 with TRBJ1-2, with D tentatively TRBD1 (6 bases). CDR3 size: 16 residues. The germline CDR1 and CDR2 sequences are LGHNA and YSLEER. Trimming stripped 3 bases from V and 0 bases from J, with 14 bases between. Here the CDR3 reads CASSQDGTPANYGYTF. The CDR3, as DNA: TGCGCCAGCAGCCAGGACGGGACACCCGCTAACTATGGCTACACCTTC.

The gene calls are TRBV28 and TRBJ2-3, with TRBD2 as a possible D gene (6 bases). The CDR3 contains 16 residues. Trimming took 6 bases from V and 2 from J, leaving 18 bases between them. CDR1 and CDR2 from the germline V gene are MDHEN and SYDVKM. CDR3 amino acids: CASSLGGAGLTDTQYF. In DNA form, the CDR3 reads TGTGCCAGCAGCCTCGGCGGGGCAGGACTCACAGATACGCAGTATTTT.

Turning to this clone: A read error may produce the germline difference seen at one junction end. V usage is TRBV7-8 and J usage is TRBJ2-3; maybe TRBD1 (5 bases). Per the germline V gene, CDR1 is SGHVS and CDR2 is FQNEAQ. The CDR3 length is 11 residues. This CDR3 is CASSLEGPAHF. CDR3 bases: TGTGCCAGCAGCTTAGAGGGGCCGGCCCATTTT.

This clone showed up just once. The chain is built from TRBV11-3 and TRBJ2-6; D gene ambiguous. This CDR3 contains 14 residues. Looked up from germline, CDR1 is SGHNT and CDR2 is YENEEA. The V and J ends lost 5 bases and 0 bases respectively, with 5 bases between them. CDR3 amino acids: CASSPDSGANVLTF. The CDR3 bases are TGTGCCAGCAGCCCTGACTCTGGGGCCAACGTCCTGACTTTC. The full variable domain, with the rest looked up from reference TRBV11-3 and TRBJ2-6, is EAGVVQSPRYKIIEKKQPVAFWCNPISGHNTLYWYLQNLGQGPELLIRYENEEAVDDSQLPKDRFSAERLKGVDSTLKIQPAELGDSAVYLCASSPDSGANVLTFGAGSRLTVL.

The chain combines TRBV7-2 with TRBJ2-5; D remains unclear. CDR3 size: 12 residues. Germline assignment: CDR1 SGHTA and CDR2 FQGNSA. Trimming cost V 5 bases and J 4 bases, with 8 bases left between them. For the CDR3, the DNA is TGTGCCAGCAGCCGCCAAGCAGAGACCCAGTACTTC. Protein sequence: CASSRQAETQYF.

The chain recombines TRBV5-1 with TRBJ2-1; 10 bases match TRBD2. This CDR3 has 20 residues. Trimming at V came to 0 bases and at J to 6 bases, leaving 18 bases not matched to a gene. From germline, CDR1 is SGHRS and CDR2 YFSETQ. CDR3 loop: CASSLGGASGGPFRGNEQFF. CDR3 bases: TGCGCCAGCAGCTTGGGTGGGGCTAGCGGGGGCCCCTTTAGAGGCAATGAGCAGTTCTTC. Full variable domain (rest looked up from reference TRBV5-1 and TRBJ2-1): KAGVTQTPRYLIKTRGQQVTLSCSPISGHRSVSWYQQTPGQGLQFLFEYFSETQRNKGNFPGRFSGRQFSNSRSEMNVSTLELGDSALYLCASSLGGASGGPFRGNEQFFGPGTRLTVL.

The rearrangement joins TRBV7-9 to TRBJ1-4; no definite D call. V was trimmed by 7 bases and J by 0 bases, leaving 12 bases between them. The CDR3 contains 15 residues. Looked up from germline, CDR1 is SEHNR and CDR2 is FQNEAQ (reference sequence). The CDR3 spells CASTSKGSTNEKLFF. DNA for the CDR3: TGTGCCAGCACCTCAAAAGGGTCAACTAATGAAAAACTGTTTTTT.

The gene calls are TRBV7-3 and TRBJ2-1, with 9 bases fitting TRBD2. CDR3 length: 14 residues. Germline CDR1 reads SGHTA; CDR2 reads FQGTGA. With V trimmed by 5 bases and J by 8 bases, 7 bases remained unmatched. CDR3 residues: CASSPVRGGDEQFF. The CDR3 coding sequence is TGTGCCAGCAGCCCCGTCCGCGGGGGGGATGAGCAGTTCTTC.

The V and J genes are TRBV30 and TRBJ2-2, with D possibly matching TRBD1 (5 bases). The V end lost 0 bases, the J end lost 5 bases, and 13 bases lay between the germline ends. Germline CDR1 reads GTSNPN; CDR2 reads SVGIG (reference sequence). This CDR3 spans 15 amino acids. The CDR3 region is CAWSVLPGRTGELFF. CDR3 DNA: TGTGCCTGGAGTGTTTTGCCAGGGCGTACCGGGGAGCTGTTTTTT.